This TCR beta chain was profiled in a study of blood T cell repertoires in COVID-19. In the original workflow: Estimated nucleated cell counts came from reference gene primer amplification. Sequencing used immunoSEQ multiplex PCR; TCRdb keeps in-frame clones, though not all of them. V and J calls and clone size come straight from that table; D and trimming were deduced from the DNA. There are under 350,000 clones in the sample; around 90% occur only once, and roughly 2.6% lies in the top ten. Cohort placement rested on clinical history that participants reported themselves. Two negative PCRs, clearance, or symptom resolution characterized the recovered Cohort 3 donors. CDR3 size: 14 residues. The trim removed 3 bases at V and 2 bases at J, leaving 2 bases unmatched. Per germline, CDR1 SNHLY and CDR2 FYNNEI.

The sample taken for sequencing was PBMCs or T cells enriched from blood (not recorded which). The chain joins TRBV2 to TRBJ1-1; 8 positions match TRBD1. The origin of this receptor is a man between 60 and 70 years old who had recovered from COVID-19. CDR3 coding DNA: TGTGCCAGCAGTGAGGGGACAGGAAACACTGAAGCTTTCTTT. Translated: CASSEGTGNTEAFF.